This T cell receptor (beta chain) was observed in a study of T cell changes during pregnancy in multiple sclerosis. The CDR3 runs 16 residues. CDR1 KGHSH and CDR2 LQKENI come from the germline V gene. Deletions cut 2 bases from V and 3 bases from J, with 13 bases between. Data came from immunoSEQ multiplex PCR; TCRdb stores just in-frame clones and leaves some out. The table shows some 80,000 clones, with roughly 90% occurring only once. The receptor was derived from a female donor in good health, enrolled as a control in a pregnancy study. The input for sequencing was peripheral blood, taken in the first trimester of pregnancy. The chain employs TRBV18 and TRBJ1-4; D is unclear. For the CDR3, the DNA is TGTGCCAGCTCACCAAATCAGCGGACGTCTAATGAAAAACTGTTTTTT. It specifies CASSPNQRTSNEKLFF.